The TCR beta chain under discussion was sequenced for a study of spatial heterogeneity in lung cancer. Study context: Mean representation of each unique TCR and UMI combination in the raw reads exceeded 8.5 occurrences.

MiXCR, run by TCRdb on the 5' RACE reads, gives a single entry per CDR3 protein. The sample has 40,000 to 50,000 distinct CDR3 sequences; roughly 7.6% are singletons. This clonotype has a count of ten or more. The antigen remains undetermined. Study-level findings and limits: The study found ubiquitous expanded tumor TCRs in blood more at resection than follow-up.

The CDR3 is made up of 12 amino acids. Trimming removed 3 bases from V and 1 base from J, with 6 bases in between. Germline V gene data show CDR1 as DFQATT and CDR2 as SNEGSKA (reference sequence). The time point here: sample taken at primary tumor resection. The sequenced material consisted of unsorted whole RNA from tumor, nontumor lung or frozen PBMC. Donors were under 90 untreated early-stage non-small cell lung cancer patients. The chain links TRBV20-1 to TRBJ1-1; D gene uncertain. The receptor was isolated from a female donor with early-stage non-small cell lung cancer. The sample was PBMCs, taken at surgery. CDR3 residues: CSARPENTEAFF. The CDR3 DNA sequence: TGCAGTGCTAGGCCAGAGAACACTGAAGCTTTCTTT.